This TCR beta chain was identified during a study of T cell repertoires in ileal Crohn's disease. Study details: Surgery for a complication: stricturing in around 60%, penetrating in approximately 40%. Study conclusions and caveats: Compared with CD4 T cells, sorted CD8 cells carried more expanded clones. Endoscopic recurrence occurred in every patient whose clonality exceeded 26.8%.

Sequencing used immunoSEQ multiplex PCR; TCRdb keeps in-frame clones, though not all of them. The sample gives 13,000 to 15,000 clones, approximately 70% of which show up once; 5.5% to 7.5% is in the top ten. There are 13 residues in the CDR3. V lost 3 bases, J lost 6 bases, and 12 bases lay in between. The germline gives CDR1 SGHVS, CDR2 FNYEAQ. Patients were adults with ileal or ileocolonic Crohn's disease needing resection. A single count supports this clone. Its antigen is still unknown. This TCR came from an adult with Crohn's disease. The V gene is TRBV7-6, the J gene TRBJ2-7, with D possibly being TRBD1 (6 bases). Sample: ileal tissue. CDR3 in amino acids: CASSLTRGSEQYF. DNA of the CDR3: TGTGCCAGCAGCTTGACCAGGGGAAGCGAGCAGTACTTC.